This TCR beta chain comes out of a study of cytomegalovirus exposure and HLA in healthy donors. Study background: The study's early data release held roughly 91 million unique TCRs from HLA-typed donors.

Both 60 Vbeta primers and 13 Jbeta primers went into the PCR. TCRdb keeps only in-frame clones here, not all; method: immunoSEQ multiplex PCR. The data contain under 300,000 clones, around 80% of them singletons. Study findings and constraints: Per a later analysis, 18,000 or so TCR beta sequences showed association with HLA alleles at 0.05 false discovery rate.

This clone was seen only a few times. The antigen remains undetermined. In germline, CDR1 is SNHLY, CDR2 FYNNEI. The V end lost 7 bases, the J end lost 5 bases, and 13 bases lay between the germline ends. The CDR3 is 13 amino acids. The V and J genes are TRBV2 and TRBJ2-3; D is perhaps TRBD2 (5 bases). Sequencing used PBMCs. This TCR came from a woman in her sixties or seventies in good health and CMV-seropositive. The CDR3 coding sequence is TGTGCCAGCACCTCCGGGGTGAGAGATACGCAGTATTTT. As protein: CASTSGVRDTQYF.